This is a list of T cell receptor beta chains from one sample in a study of immune cell composition in non-small cell lung cancer. Method: immunoSEQ multiplex PCR; TCRdb's copy keeps in-frame clones and lacks some. Among more than 11,000 clones listed, over 75% were seen once. The sequencing input was lung tumor tissue. These receptors all come from a human donor with non-small cell lung cancer. Both conserved end residues are part of each CDR3. D genes are given only for firm matches. Some rows mark clone size as missing; the rest say once, few, many or name a class of expanded clone.

cdr3_aa: CSVDRGGTYEQYF
cdr3_nt: TGCAGCGTTGATAGAGGGGGGACTTACGAGCAGTACTTC
clone_size: NA
v_call: TRBV29-1
j_call: TRBJ2-7
d_call: NA

cdr3_aa: CASSYLAGNTEAFF
cdr3_nt: TGTGCCAGCAGTTACTTGGCCGGGAACACTGAAGCTTTCTTT
clone_size: NA
v_call: TRBV6-5
j_call: TRBJ1-1
d_call: NA

cdr3_aa: CASSRTDQSSYEQYF
cdr3_nt: TGCGCCAGCAGCCGAACCGACCAGAGCTCCTACGAGCAGTACTTC
clone_size: NA
v_call: TRBV4-1
j_call: TRBJ2-7
d_call: NA

cdr3_aa: CASSVSSTIWDNEQFF
cdr3_nt: TGTGCCAGCAGCGTATCCTCTACTATTTGGGACAATGAGCAGTTCTTC
clone_size: NA
v_call: TRBV9
j_call: TRBJ2-1
d_call: NA

cdr3_aa: CASSLDQRGNTEAFF
cdr3_nt: TGCGCCAGCAGCTTGGACCAGCGAGGGAACACTGAAGCTTTCTTT
clone_size: NA
v_call: TRBV5-1
j_call: TRBJ1-1
d_call: NA

cdr3_aa: CASSEISGSGANVLTF
cdr3_nt: TGTGCCAGTAGTGAAATTTCGGGCTCTGGGGCCAACGTCCTGACTTTC
clone_size: NA
v_call: TRBV19
j_call: TRBJ2-6
d_call: NA

cdr3_aa: CASRFTGTERNEQFF
cdr3_nt: TGTGCCAGCAGGTTTACCGGGACAGAGAGGAATGAGCAGTTCTTC
clone_size: NA
v_call: TRBV6-5
j_call: TRBJ2-1
d_call: TRBD1

cdr3_aa: CASSQLTSGAYGETQYF
cdr3_nt: TGCGCCAGCAGCCAACTAACTAGCGGGGCTTACGGGGAGACCCAGTACTTC
clone_size: NA
v_call: TRBV4-1
j_call: TRBJ2-5
d_call: TRBD2

cdr3_aa: CASTPVERAEQFF
cdr3_nt: TGCGCCAGCACCCCCGTTGAACGGGCAGAGCAGTTCTTC
clone_size: NA
v_call: TRBV5-1
j_call: TRBJ2-1
d_call: NA

cdr3_aa: CAWSTTDRENTEAFF
cdr3_nt: TGTGCCTGGAGTACAACGGACAGGGAGAACACTGAAGCTTTCTTT
clone_size: once
v_call: TRBV30
j_call: TRBJ1-1
d_call: TRBD1

cdr3_aa: CASRRAGDSYEQYF
cdr3_nt: TGTGCCAGCAGGCGAGCGGGGGACTCCTACGAGCAGTACTTC
clone_size: NA
v_call: TRBV28
j_call: TRBJ2-7
d_call: TRBD2

cdr3_aa: CASSYSLVGGDEQFF
cdr3_nt: TGTGCCAGCAGTTACTCCCTAGTAGGTGGCGATGAGCAGTTCTTC
clone_size: NA
v_call: TRBV6-6
j_call: TRBJ2-1
d_call: NA

cdr3_aa: CSATSGPTQYF
cdr3_nt: TGCAGTGCGACTAGCGGGCCTACGCAGTATTTT
clone_size: NA
v_call: TRBV20-1
j_call: TRBJ2-3
d_call: TRBD2

cdr3_aa: CASSLRGRPQHF
cdr3_nt: TGTGCCAGCAGCTTGAGGGGGCGGCCCCAGCATTTT
clone_size: once
v_call: TRBV5-8
j_call: TRBJ1-5
d_call: TRBD1

cdr3_aa: CASSFPGLSYEQYF
cdr3_nt: TGCGCCAGCAGCTTCCCTGGACTCTCCTACGAGCAGTACTTC
clone_size: NA
v_call: TRBV5-1
j_call: TRBJ2-7
d_call: NA

cdr3_aa: CASSLGSGYEQYF
cdr3_nt: TGTGCCAGCAGTTTAGGATCGGGCTACGAGCAGTACTTC
clone_size: NA
v_call: TRBV27
j_call: TRBJ2-7
d_call: NA

cdr3_aa: CASSLRLAGAPGEQYF
cdr3_nt: TGTGCCAGCAGCTTGCGACTAGCGGGAGCCCCCGGCGAGCAGTACTTC
clone_size: NA
v_call: TRBV5-5
j_call: TRBJ2-7
d_call: TRBD2

cdr3_aa: CASSPLGREAKNIQYF
cdr3_nt: TGTGCCAGCAGCCCCCTAGGTCGAGAAGCCAAAAACATTCAGTACTTC
clone_size: NA
v_call: TRBV5-6
j_call: TRBJ2-4
d_call: NA

cdr3_aa: CSARSSDTQYF
cdr3_nt: TGCAGTGCTAGGAGTTCGGATACGCAGTATTTT
clone_size: NA
v_call: TRBV20-1
j_call: TRBJ2-3
d_call: NA

cdr3_aa: CASSISYEQYF
cdr3_nt: TGTGCCAGCAGTATTTCCTACGAGCAGTACTTC
clone_size: NA
v_call: TRBV28
j_call: TRBJ2-7
d_call: NA

cdr3_aa: CAWSGTGGYNEQFF
cdr3_nt: TGTGCCTGGAGTGGGACGGGAGGGTACAATGAGCAGTTCTTC
clone_size: NA
v_call: TRBV30
j_call: TRBJ2-1
d_call: TRBD2

cdr3_aa: CASSQMPTDNEQFF
cdr3_nt: TGTGCCAGCAGCCAAATGCCTACCGACAATGAGCAGTTCTTC
clone_size: NA
v_call: TRBV4-2
j_call: TRBJ2-1
d_call: NA

cdr3_aa: CASSPTGNTGELFF
cdr3_nt: TGCGCCAGCAGCCCTACAGGGAACACCGGGGAGCTGTTTTTT
clone_size: NA
v_call: TRBV5-1
j_call: TRBJ2-2
d_call: NA

cdr3_aa: CASSSTGQYQETQYF
cdr3_nt: TGTGCCAGCAGCTCGACGGGACAGTACCAAGAGACCCAGTACTTC
clone_size: NA
v_call: TRBV7-6
j_call: TRBJ2-5
d_call: TRBD1

cdr3_aa: CASSFGLAGGFSYNEQFF
cdr3_nt: TGTGCCAGCAGCTTTGGACTAGCGGGAGGTTTCTCCTACAATGAGCAGTTCTTC
clone_size: NA
v_call: TRBV7-9
j_call: TRBJ2-1
d_call: TRBD2

cdr3_aa: CASSEAGGRGETQYF
cdr3_nt: TGTGCCAGCAGTGAAGCGGGAGGGAGGGGAGAGACCCAGTACTTC
clone_size: NA
v_call: TRBV2
j_call: TRBJ2-5
d_call: TRBD2

cdr3_aa: CASSATRDIRETQYF
cdr3_nt: TGTGCCAGCAGCGCGACCCGGGACATACGGGAGACCCAGTACTTC
clone_size: NA
v_call: TRBV7-9
j_call: TRBJ2-5
d_call: NA

cdr3_aa: CASSSQTRPSYNEQFF
cdr3_nt: TGTGCCAGCAGTTCACAGACTAGACCCTCCTACAATGAGCAGTTCTTC
clone_size: few
v_call: TRBV6-5
j_call: TRBJ2-1
d_call: NA

cdr3_aa: CASSQQGQGEGETQYF
cdr3_nt: TGTGCCAGCTCCCAACAAGGACAGGGTGAAGGAGAGACCCAGTACTTC
clone_size: NA
v_call: TRBV18
j_call: TRBJ2-5
d_call: TRBD1

cdr3_aa: CASSRLRQGLYNEQFF
cdr3_nt: TGTGCCAGCAGCCGTCTAAGACAGGGGCTTTACAATGAGCAGTTCTTC
clone_size: NA
v_call: TRBV7-2
j_call: TRBJ2-1
d_call: TRBD1

cdr3_aa: CASSLGPSYNEQFF
cdr3_nt: TGTGCCAGCAGCTTGGGACCTAGCTACAATGAGCAGTTCTTC
clone_size: NA
v_call: TRBV7-3
j_call: TRBJ2-1
d_call: NA

cdr3_aa: CASSFRRAGWQETQYF
cdr3_nt: TGTGCCAGCAGCTTCCGCAGGGCGGGGTGGCAAGAGACCCAGTACTTC
clone_size: NA
v_call: TRBV7-9
j_call: TRBJ2-5
d_call: NA

cdr3_aa: CASSLASQSQYF
cdr3_nt: TGTGCCAGCAGCTTAGCCTCCCAGAGCCAGTACTTC
clone_size: medium-sized
v_call: TRBV7-2
j_call: TRBJ2-5
d_call: NA

cdr3_aa: CASSLTRNEQFF
cdr3_nt: TGCGCCAGCAGCCTGACTAGGAATGAGCAGTTCTTC
clone_size: NA
v_call: TRBV5-1
j_call: TRBJ2-1
d_call: NA

cdr3_aa: CASSFNQGYSGANVLTF
cdr3_nt: TGTGCCAGCAGCTTTAATCAGGGCTACTCTGGGGCCAACGTCCTGACTTTC
clone_size: NA
v_call: TRBV11-3
j_call: TRBJ2-6
d_call: NA

cdr3_aa: CASSYSGTEQYF
cdr3_nt: TGTGCCAGCAGCTACTCAGGGACCGAGCAGTACTTC
clone_size: few
v_call: TRBV11-3
j_call: TRBJ2-7
d_call: NA

cdr3_aa: CASSLQGANGYTF
cdr3_nt: TGTGCCAGCAGTTTACAGGGAGCGAATGGCTACACCTTC
clone_size: NA
v_call: TRBV28
j_call: TRBJ1-2
d_call: NA

cdr3_aa: CASSLEQPQHF
cdr3_nt: TGTGCCAGCAGTCTTGAACAGCCCCAGCATTTT
clone_size: few
v_call: TRBV28
j_call: TRBJ1-5
d_call: NA

cdr3_aa: CASSFVASSYEQYF
cdr3_nt: TGTGCCAGCAGCTTCGTAGCCTCCTCCTACGAGCAGTACTTC
clone_size: once
v_call: TRBV11-3
j_call: TRBJ2-7
d_call: NA

cdr3_aa: CASKKGRDTEAFF
cdr3_nt: TGCGCCAGCAAGAAGGGCAGGGACACTGAAGCTTTCTTT
clone_size: NA
v_call: TRBV5-1
j_call: TRBJ1-1
d_call: NA

cdr3_aa: CASKLLDSSYEQYF
cdr3_nt: TGTGCCAGCAAACTCTTGGACAGTTCCTACGAGCAGTACTTC
clone_size: NA
v_call: TRBV27
j_call: TRBJ2-7
d_call: NA

cdr3_aa: CATSSGGRRGHEQYF
cdr3_nt: TGTGCCACCAGCTCCGGAGGCCGCAGGGGGCACGAGCAGTACTTC
clone_size: NA
v_call: TRBV15
j_call: TRBJ2-7
d_call: TRBD1

cdr3_aa: CASSWTASYNEQFF
cdr3_nt: TGTGCCAGCTCCTGGACTGCTTCCTACAATGAGCAGTTCTTC
clone_size: once
v_call: TRBV18
j_call: TRBJ2-1
d_call: NA

cdr3_aa: CASSLKGVDTEAFF
cdr3_nt: TGTGCCAGCAGCTTAAAAGGGGTGGACACTGAAGCTTTCTTT
clone_size: NA
v_call: TRBV7-6
j_call: TRBJ1-1
d_call: NA

cdr3_aa: CASSTKTSGSGNIQYF
cdr3_nt: TGTGCCAGTAGTACGAAGACTAGCGGGAGTGGAAACATTCAGTACTTC
clone_size: NA
v_call: TRBV19
j_call: TRBJ2-4
d_call: TRBD2

cdr3_aa: CVLTGANTGELFF
cdr3_nt: TGTGTCTTGACAGGGGCTAACACCGGGGAGCTGTTTTTT
clone_size: NA
v_call: TRBV6-1
j_call: TRBJ2-2
d_call: TRBD1

cdr3_aa: CASSPIPLADNEQFF
cdr3_nt: TGTGCCAGCAGCCCAATTCCACTAGCGGACAATGAGCAGTTCTTC
clone_size: once
v_call: TRBV11-3
j_call: TRBJ2-1
d_call: TRBD2

cdr3_aa: CASNGPRRDEQFF
cdr3_nt: TGTGCCAGCAATGGGCCTAGAAGGGATGAGCAGTTCTTC
clone_size: NA
v_call: TRBV28
j_call: TRBJ2-1
d_call: NA

cdr3_aa: CASSVGLAGDEQYF
cdr3_nt: TGTGCCAGCTCAGTCGGACTAGCGGGAGACGAGCAGTACTTC
clone_size: NA
v_call: TRBV18
j_call: TRBJ2-7
d_call: TRBD2

cdr3_aa: CASSLGLREQYF
cdr3_nt: TGTGCCAGCAGCTTGGGTTTACGGGAGCAGTACTTC
clone_size: NA
v_call: TRBV4-2
j_call: TRBJ2-7
d_call: NA

cdr3_aa: CASRTSGTRYNEQFF
cdr3_nt: TGTGCCAGCAGAACGTCCGGGACGAGGTACAATGAGCAGTTCTTC
clone_size: NA
v_call: TRBV7-2
j_call: TRBJ2-1
d_call: NA

cdr3_aa: CASSDNGGGYTEAFF
cdr3_nt: TGTGCCAGCAGCGACAACGGGGGGGGCTACACTGAAGCTTTCTTT
clone_size: NA
v_call: TRBV7-9
j_call: TRBJ1-1
d_call: NA

cdr3_aa: CASSRRGDGNQPQHF
cdr3_nt: TGTGCCAGCTCACGCAGGGGAGACGGCAATCAGCCCCAGCATTTT
clone_size: NA
v_call: TRBV18
j_call: TRBJ1-5
d_call: NA

cdr3_aa: CASSPITGVYGYTF
cdr3_nt: TGTGCCAGCTCACCTATTACAGGGGTCTATGGCTACACCTTC
clone_size: few
v_call: TRBV18
j_call: TRBJ1-2
d_call: TRBD1

cdr3_aa: CASSVGVAGGQETQYF
cdr3_nt: TGTGCCAGCAGCGTAGGGGTAGCGGGAGGTCAAGAGACCCAGTACTTC
clone_size: NA
v_call: TRBV9
j_call: TRBJ2-5
d_call: TRBD2

cdr3_aa: CASSSWTGGFANEKLFF
cdr3_nt: TGTGCCAGCAGTTCCTGGACAGGGGGCTTTGCTAATGAAAAACTGTTTTTT
clone_size: NA
v_call: TRBV28
j_call: TRBJ1-4
d_call: TRBD1

cdr3_aa: CASSSRTRKTYGYTF
cdr3_nt: TGCGCCAGCAGTTCACGGACACGAAAGACCTATGGCTACACCTTC
clone_size: NA
v_call: TRBV10-1
j_call: TRBJ1-2
d_call: NA

cdr3_aa: CASSLEVGVQNEQFF
cdr3_nt: TGTGCCAGCAGCCTAGAGGTGGGAGTCCAAAATGAGCAGTTCTTC
clone_size: few
v_call: TRBV11-2
j_call: TRBJ2-1
d_call: NA